These 13 T cell receptor beta chains were all obtained from the same sample, sequenced in a study of Ad26.COV2.S vaccination and SARS-CoV-2 variants. Here immunoSEQ multiplex PCR was the method, and the copy in TCRdb shows in-frame clones only, minus some. The repertoire includes hundreds of thousands of clones, 89% of them detected once, and around 1.4% sits in the top ten. Treatment here: 15 to 20 received Ad26.COV2.S at low or high dose, single or two shots; several received placebo; per-sample allocation not given. Day 63 after the first injection of vaccine or placebo was the sampling time. The sample was peripheral blood, taken in a trial of Ad26.COV2.S vaccine versus placebo. All receptors derive from a person between 18 and 59 years old who received the Ad26.COV2.S COVID-19 vaccine or a placebo.

The chain combines TRBV5-6 with TRBJ1-3; a weak D match, TRBD1 (5 bases). The V gene lost 4 bases and the J gene lost 0 bases, with 14 bases spanning the gap. Germline V CDR1 and CDR2: SGHDT, YYEEEE. CDR3 size: 16 residues. CDR3 region: CASSKDSESSGNTIYF. The CDR3 nucleotides are TGTGCCAGCAGCAAAGACAGCGAAAGCTCTGGAAACACCATATATTTT.

The chain's CDR3 is CAGGTDYNEQFF. For the CDR3, the DNA is TGTGCCGGGGGGACGGACTACAATGAGCAGTTCTTC. The gene calls are TRBV30 and TRBJ2-1, with D maybe TRBD2 (6 bases). CDR1 is GTSNPN, CDR2 SVGIG, per germline (reference sequence). Trimming removed 8 bases at V and 3 bases at J, with 11 bases between. The CDR3 spans 12 residues. Variable domain in full (rest from reference TRBV30 and TRBJ2-1): SQTIHQWPATLVQPVGSPLSLECTVEGTSNPNLYWYRQAAGRGLQLLFYSVGIGQISSEVPQNLSASRPQDRQFILSSKKLLLSDSGFYLCAGGTDYNEQFFGPGTRLTVL.

This sequence joins TRBV10-3 and TRBJ2-1, with 8 bases identical to TRBD1. CDR1 ENHRY and CDR2 SYGVKD come from the germline V gene. V trimming: 7 bases; J trimming: 7 bases; junction bases outside the gene matches: 6. The CDR3 spans 13 residues. CDR3 in amino acids: CAITADRVNEQFF. CDR3 sequence (DNA): TGTGCCATCACCGCGGACAGGGTTAATGAGCAGTTCTTC.

The CDR3 DNA is TGTGCCAGCAGCTTCATAAATGAGCAGTTCTTC. This translates into CASSFINEQFF. The chain has TRBV11-2 and TRBJ2-1; D unresolved. Per the germline V gene, CDR1 is SGHAT and CDR2 is FQNNGV. Trimming removed 3 bases at V and 7 bases at J, with 4 bases between. The CDR3 covers 11 residues. The entire variable domain, with the rest obtained from reference TRBV11-2 and TRBJ2-1, is as follows: EAGVAQSPRYKIIEKRQSVAFWCNPISGHATLYWYQQILGQGPKLLIQFQNNGVVDDSQLPKDRFSAERLKGVDSTLKIQPAKLEDSAVYLCASSFINEQFFGPGTRLTVL.

The chain joins TRBV19 to TRBJ1-2, with D possibly matching TRBD1 (5 bases). V was trimmed by 5 bases and J by 4 bases, leaving 14 bases between them. Germline V CDR1 and CDR2: LNHDA, SQIVND (reference sequence). The CDR3 length is 14 residues. DNA for the CDR3: TGTGCCAGTAGTGTTGGGGGGACCTTCTATGGCTACACCTTC. Encoded protein: CASSVGGTFYGYTF.

This chain links TRBV24-1 with TRBJ2-2; D ambiguous. V gave up 9 bases and J gave up 0 bases, with 7 bases separating them. Germline V gene sequence: CDR1 KGHDR, CDR2 SFDVKD. The CDR3 totals 13 residues. The CDR3 loop reads CATQEANTGELFF. The CDR3, as DNA: TGTGCCACCCAAGAAGCGAACACCGGGGAGCTGTTTTTT.

The genes are TRBV21-1 and TRBJ1-4; the table's D call TRBD1 went unverified against the DNA. TRBV21-1 is a documented pseudogene. CDR3 length: 12 residues. The CDR3 region has the DNA TGTGCCCAGGAAGGTGGTAATGAAAAACTGTTTTTT. It translates to CAQEGGNEKLFF.

The chain uses TRBV2 and TRBJ1-2; tentative D call: TRBD1 (5 bases). V was pared by 5 bases and J by 0 bases, with 10 bases between. CDR3 length: 14 residues. Germline lookup yields CDR1 SNHLY and CDR2 FYNNEI. The CDR3 DNA sequence: TGTGCCAGCAGTTGGGACGGATCTAACTATGGCTACACCTTC. Protein sequence: CASSWDGSNYGYTF.

This chain's CDR3 is CASSLDGQRGTEAFF. CDR3 bases: TGCGCCAGCAGCTTGGACGGACAGAGAGGCACTGAAGCTTTCTTT. The genes are TRBV5-1 and TRBJ1-1; maybe TRBD1 (6 bases). V gave up 0 bases and J gave up 4 bases, with 13 bases separating them. CDR1 is SGHRS, CDR2 YFSETQ, per germline. This CDR3 spans 15 amino acids.

This sequence joins TRBV10-1 and TRBJ2-3; 7 bases align to TRBD1. CDR3 length equals 14 residues. The ends lost 6 bases at V and 5 bases at J; junction bases unmatched: 8. Germline loops: CDR1 WNHNN, CDR2 SYGVQD (reference sequence). The chain's CDR3 is CASRTPGGGDTQYF. The CDR3 DNA follows: TGCGCCAGCAGGACCCCAGGGGGTGGAGATACGCAGTATTTT.

CDR3 in DNA: TGTGCCAGCAGTGAGACTGCTTCCTACGAGCAGTACTTC. The encoded protein is CASSETASYEQYF. The rearrangement links TRBV5-6 to TRBJ2-7; no clear D. The ends were cut back, 5 bases at V and 1 base at J, with 10 bases in the middle. Germline CDR1 is SGHDT and CDR2 is YYEEEE. CDR3 length: 13 amino acids.

The chain combines TRBV18 with TRBJ1-3; D gene unclear. The CDR3 spans 17 residues. The V end lost 4 bases, the J end lost 0 bases, and 16 bases lay between the germline ends. Germline lookup yields CDR1 KGHSH and CDR2 LQKENI. CDR3 coding DNA: TGTGCCAGCTCACGAACCGGGCCCGCGAGCTCTGGAAACACCATATATTTT. Encoded protein: CASSRTGPASSGNTIYF.

V gene TRBV6-5 combines with J gene TRBJ1-2; D perhaps matches TRBD1 (5 bases). Per the germline V gene, CDR1 is MNHEY and CDR2 is SVGAGI. Between the trimmed V and J ends, which lost 2 bases and 4 bases, there was a span of 8 bases. The CDR3 loop spans 13 amino acids. CDR3 residues: CASSYQRGYGYTF. Here the CDR3 DNA reads TGTGCCAGCAGTTACCAAAGGGGCTATGGCTACACCTTC.